The rows below give T cell receptor beta chains drawn from one sample of a study of Graves' ophthalmopathy and Graves' hyperthyroidism. One entry per CDR3 protein, called by TCRdb with MiXCR from the multiplex PCR reads. The data show about 390,000 distinct CDR3 sequences, with 15% to 19% seen just once and about 7% held by the top ten. What was sequenced was peripheral blood. The source of these receptors is a young woman with stable Graves' hyperthyroidism. Each CDR3 is given with its conserved first and last residue. The D gene is left open where the match is weak. Each size is how often the clone was seen (once, few, many) or a class if it is expanded.

D: TRBD2
V: TRBV24-1
size: many
J: TRBJ2-2
CDR3: CATSALAGATTNTGELFF
DNA: TGTGCCACCAGTGCGCTAGCGGGGGCCACTACTAACACCGGGGAGCTGTTTTTT

D: .
V: TRBV6-2/TRBV6-3
size: many
J: TRBJ1-1
CDR3: CASSYGRFVRTEAFF
DNA: TGTGCCAGCAGTTACGGAAGGTTTGTCAGGACTGAAGCTTTCTTT

D: .
V: TRBV12-3/TRBV12-4
size: many
J: TRBJ1-1
CDR3: CASSLGGAKAFF
DNA: TGTGCCAGCAGTTTAGGGGGAGCGAAAGCTTTCTTT

D: .
V: TRBV2
size: many
J: TRBJ1-2
CDR3: CASSAGINYGYTF
DNA: TGTGCCAGCAGTGCCGGGATTAACTATGGCTACACCTTC

D: .
V: TRBV7-3
size: many
J: TRBJ2-7
CDR3: CASSLIGGVNYEQYF
DNA: TGTGCCAGCAGCTTGATCGGGGGCGTTAACTACGAGCAGTACTTC

D: .
V: TRBV6-1
size: many
J: TRBJ2-2
CDR3: CASSVNSQNTGELFF
DNA: TGTGCCAGCAGTGTGAACAGCCAGAACACCGGGGAGCTGTTTTTT

D: TRBD2
V: TRBV12-3/TRBV12-4
size: many
J: TRBJ2-5
CDR3: CASSRGGGETQYF
DNA: TGTGCCAGCAGCCGGGGGGGAGGGGAGACCCAGTACTTC

D: .
V: TRBV7-3
size: many
J: TRBJ1-1
CDR3: CASSLKLSTEAFF
DNA: TGTGCCAGCAGCTTAAAATTAAGCACTGAAGCTTTCTTT

D: .
V: TRBV28
size: many
J: TRBJ1-1
CDR3: CASSLSSGNTEAFF
DNA: TGTGCCAGCAGTTTATCGTCAGGGAACACTGAAGCTTTCTTT

D: .
V: TRBV29-1
size: many
J: TRBJ2-7
CDR3: CSVEDDSWEQYF
DNA: TGCAGCGTTGAAGATGACTCTTGGGAGCAGTACTTC

D: TRBD1
V: TRBV13
size: many
J: TRBJ1-1
CDR3: CASSLGTGTATEAFF
DNA: TGTGCCAGCAGCTTAGGGACAGGGACGGCGACTGAAGCTTTCTTT

D: .
V: TRBV12-3/TRBV12-4
size: many
J: TRBJ1-1
CDR3: CASSFGTMNTEAFF
DNA: TGTGCCAGCAGTTTTGGGACAATGAACACTGAAGCTTTCTTT

D: .
V: TRBV6-5
size: many
J: TRBJ1-5
CDR3: CASSRQANQPQHF
DNA: TGTGCCAGCAGTAGGCAGGCCAATCAGCCCCAGCATTTT

D: .
V: TRBV5-1
size: few
J: TRBJ1-2
CDR3: CAGSLEVPGGYTF
DNA: TGCGCCGGCAGCTTGGAAGTACCGGGGGGCTACACCTTC

D: .
V: TRBV11-2
size: many
J: TRBJ2-5
CDR3: CASSLGLKETQYF
DNA: TGTGCCAGCAGCTTAGGGCTAAAAGAGACCCAGTACTTC

D: .
V: TRBV6-4
size: many
J: TRBJ2-2
CDR3: CASKDRKNDTGELFF
DNA: TGTGCCAGCAAGGACCGAAAAAATGATACCGGGGAGCTGTTTTTT

D: TRBD1
V: TRBV6-2/TRBV6-3
size: many
J: TRBJ2-7
CDR3: CASSYPGQGAKVYEQYF
DNA: TGTGCCAGCAGTTACCCTGGGCAGGGGGCCAAGGTCTACGAGCAGTACTTC

D: .
V: TRBV6-2/TRBV6-3
size: many
J: TRBJ1-3
CDR3: CASSYSWKKLRSGNTIYF
DNA: TGTGCCAGCAGTTACTCTTGGAAAAAGTTACGCTCTGGAAACACCATATATTTT

D: .
V: TRBV4-2
size: few
J: TRBJ1-1
CDR3: CASSQSLDGPTEAFF
DNA: TGTGCCAGCAGCCAGTCACTAGATGGGCCCACTGAAGCTTTCTTT

D: .
V: TRBV20-1
size: many
J: TRBJ1-2
CDR3: CSARDPTEVLYGYTF
DNA: TGCAGTGCTAGAGACCCGACAGAAGTACTCTATGGCTACACCTTC